The sample holds a few counts of the clone carrying this T cell receptor beta chain. The V end lost 1 base, the J end lost 4 bases, and 13 bases lay between the germline ends. CDR1 and CDR2 from the germline V gene are SNHLY and FYNNEI. CDR3 length equals 15 residues. Priming of first-strand cDNA relied on TRAV- and TRBV-specific primers (covering alpha and beta chains). Using a constant-region primer together with a V-primer adapter, TCRs were subjected to 20 to 25 PCR cycles of amplification. Each CDR3 protein gets one entry after TCRdb re-called the reads with MiXCR. The table records around 99,000 distinct CDR3 sequences, under 9.5% of them present only once. This record comes from a study of low-dose radiotherapy and immunotherapy resistance in tumors. Time point here: before trial treatment. In the RACIN dose-escalation trial, donors got nivolumab plus ipilimumab with aspirin, cyclophosphamide and radiotherapy.

Sequencing used PBMCs, obtained before treatment. The rearrangement uses TRBV2 and TRBJ2-5; tentatively, D is TRBD2 (5 bases). This clonotype was obtained from a male donor with prostate cancer. The CDR3 nucleotides read TGTGCCAGCAGTGAAGGAGGGATACCCTCAGAGACCCAGTACTTC. Its protein is CASSEGGIPSETQYF. Supplemented by reference TRBV2 and TRBJ2-5, the full variable domain reads EPEVTQTPSHQVTQMGQEVILRCVPISNHLYFYWYRQILGQKVEFLVSFYNNEISEKSEIFDDQFSVERPDGSNFTLKIRSTKLEDSAMYFCASSEGGIPSETQYFGPGTRLLVL.